One and the same sample provided the 20 T cell receptor beta chains below, sequenced in a study of cytomegalovirus exposure and HLA in healthy donors. PCR was performed using 60 Vbeta and 13 Jbeta primers. Clones were sequenced by immunoSEQ multiplex PCR, and TCRdb holds only the in-frame ones, with some missing. Among approximately 130,000 clones, around four fifths were seen once, and the ten largest hold over 1.5%. Sequences were obtained from PBMCs. These receptor sequences come from a man between 35 and 55 years old in good health and CMV-seronegative.

The V call is TRBV7-9, the J call TRBJ2-7; D perhaps matches TRBD1 (6 bases). The germline V and J ends were trimmed by 4 bases and 4 bases, with 17 bases remaining between them. Looked up from germline, CDR1 is SEHNR and CDR2 is FQNEAQ (reference sequence). CDR3 length: 15 residues. The CDR3 reads CASSSGQDRGYEQYF. Here the CDR3 DNA reads TGTGCCAGCAGCTCAGGGCAGGACAGAGGGTACGAGCAGTACTTC.

This chain connects TRBV4-1 to TRBJ2-3, with a weak D call TRBD2 (7 bases). Trimming took off 10 bases at V and 0 bases at J, with 23 bases between the two ends. The germline V gene has CDR1 MGHRA and CDR2 YSYEKL. The CDR3 sequence is 17 residues long. CDR3 region: CAIQATAGGGSTDTQYF. In DNA form, the CDR3 reads TGCGCCATACAGGCTACCGCGGGCGGGGGCAGCACAGATACGCAGTATTTT.

Only a few counts were recorded for this clone. This sequence joins TRBV29-1 and TRBJ1-2, with 7 positions matching TRBD1. V was pared by 7 bases and J by 0 bases, with 5 bases of the junction left unmatched. CDR3 length: 13 residues. Germline assignment: CDR1 SQVTM and CDR2 ANQGSEA. CDR3 residues: CSGKTGPNYGYTF. For the CDR3, the DNA is TGCAGCGGGAAGACAGGGCCTAACTATGGCTACACCTTC.

The chain uses TRBV11-2 and TRBJ2-5, with D possibly matching TRBD2 (5 bases). There are 17 residues in the CDR3. Trimming cost V 1 base and J 5 bases, with 20 bases left between them. Germline lookup yields CDR1 SGHAT and CDR2 FQNNGV. DNA for the CDR3: TGTGCCAGCAGCTTAGCTAGCTCACTAGGTAACGTGGAGACCCAGTACTTC. Amino acids: CASSLASSLGNVETQYF.

This chain uses TRBV5-6 with TRBJ1-6; 7 bases line up with TRBD1. From germline, CDR1 is SGHDT and CDR2 YYEEEE. There are 15 residues in the CDR3. The V and J ends lost 3 bases and 7 bases, in that order; junction bases with no gene match: 7. CDR3 DNA: TGTGCCAGCAGCTATTCGGACAGGTCGAATTCACCCCTCCACTTT. This translates into CASSYSDRSNSPLHF.

The chain has TRBV28 and TRBJ2-3; the D gene is possibly TRBD2 (6 bases). Germline V gene sequence: CDR1 MDHEN, CDR2 SYDVKM. This CDR3 has 14 amino acids. Deletions cut 8 bases from V and 3 bases from J, with 15 bases between. CDR3 sequence: CASHKAGLTDTQYF. The CDR3 bases are TGTGCCAGCCACAAGGCGGGGCTGACAGATACGCAGTATTTT.

This clone was found once. The chain is built from TRBV28 and TRBJ2-1; 7 bases line up with TRBD2. This CDR3 region has 18 residues. The V segment lost 5 bases and the J segment 0 bases; nucleotides outside the gene matches: 13. Germline loops: CDR1 MDHEN, CDR2 SYDVKM. CDR3 bases: TGTGCCAGCAGTCCCCCCTTCGGAGCGGGAAGCTCCTACAATGAGCAGTTCTTC. This encodes CASSPPFGAGSSYNEQFF. Complete variable domain (other parts from reference TRBV28 and TRBJ2-1): DVKVTQSSRYLVKRTGEKVFLECVQDMDHENMFWYRQDPGLGLRLIYFSYDVKMKEKGDIPEGYSVSREKKERFSLILESASTNQTSMYLCASSPPFGAGSSYNEQFFGPGTRLTVL.

The J gene is TRBJ2-1, the V gene TRBV7-8; D possibly corresponds to TRBD2 (6 bases). Trimming cost V 0 bases and J 1 base, with 16 bases left between them. The CDR3 sequence is 18 residues long. CDR1 and CDR2 (germline): SGHVS, FQNEAQ. The CDR3, as DNA: TGTGCCAGCAGCTTAGCGGCTGGGGGTGCGGGATCCTACAATGAGCAGTTCTTC. It yields the protein CASSLAAGGAGSYNEQFF.

This rearrangement joins TRBV6-5 to TRBJ2-5; 9 bases are shared with TRBD2. J was trimmed by 5 bases and V by 2 bases; bases with no gene match: 9. CDR1 is MNHEY, CDR2 SVGAGI, per germline. CDR3 size: 16 residues. CDR3 bases: TGTGCCAGCAGTTACGTGGGGCGGGGGGGCTATGAGACCCAGTACTTC. Translating it yields CASSYVGRGGYETQYF.

The gene calls are TRBV29-1 and TRBJ2-1; 9 bases align to TRBD1. The length of the CDR3 is 13 residues. V gave up 7 bases and J gave up 4 bases; unmatched junction bases: 5. CDR1 is SQVTM and CDR2 is ANQGSEA in the germline V gene. CDR3 region: CSASGTGYNEQFF. Here the CDR3 DNA reads TGCAGCGCCTCCGGGACAGGGTACAATGAGCAGTTCTTC.

Note on this clone: Different DNA sequences within this sample yield the same CDR3. The rearrangement uses TRBV7-2 and TRBJ1-5, with 8 positions matching TRBD1. Germline CDR1 reads SGHTA; CDR2 reads FQGNSA. This CDR3 spans 15 amino acids. Trimming cost V 5 bases and J 2 bases; bases outside gene matches: 5. CDR3 sequence (DNA): TGTGCCAGCAGCCTCGACAGGGGTGGCAATCAGCCCCAGCATTTT. Its protein is CASSLDRGGNQPQHF.

This chain links TRBV19 with TRBJ1-2; 7 bases align to TRBD1. Trimming removed 4 bases from V and 7 bases from J; junction bases left unmatched: 12. Germline V gene data show CDR1 as LNHDA and CDR2 as SQIVND (reference sequence). The CDR3 totals 15 residues. The CDR3 region is CASSSGDRLFGGYTF. CDR3 nucleotide sequence: TGTGCCAGTAGTAGCGGGGACAGACTCTTCGGTGGCTACACCTTC.

The chain recombines TRBV5-4 with TRBJ2-3; 8 bases align to TRBD2. This CDR3 has 13 amino acids. The V gene's germline CDR1 is SGHNT and CDR2 YYREEE (reference sequence). Trimming cost V 4 bases and J 4 bases; bases outside gene matches: 2. The CDR3 loop reads CASSPAGADTQYF. As DNA, the CDR3 is TGTGCCAGCAGCCCAGCGGGGGCAGATACGCAGTATTTT.

There are a few counts of this clone. CDR3 loop: CASSMKGQDNEQFF. CDR3 nucleotide sequence: TGTGCCAGCAGCATGAAGGGACAGGATAATGAGCAGTTCTTC. The J gene is TRBJ2-1, the V gene TRBV7-3; TRBD1 matches at 8 bases. The junction had 7 bases not matched to a gene; V was cut back by 5 bases and J by 7 bases. CDR3 length equals 14 residues. The germline V gene encodes CDR1 SGHTA and CDR2 FQGTGA.

This sequence joins TRBV7-9 and TRBJ2-7; 8 nucleotides align to TRBD2. This CDR3 contains 15 residues. CDR1 is SEHNR, CDR2 FQNEAQ, per germline (reference sequence). After removal of 4 bases from V and 0 bases from J, the junction contained 5 bases not matched to a gene. CDR3 in DNA: TGTGCCAGCAGCTCCCGACTAGCGCCCTCCTACGAGCAGTACTTC. Protein sequence: CASSSRLAPSYEQYF.

The J gene is TRBJ1-4, the V gene TRBV19, with TRBD1 as a possible D gene (5 bases). CDR3 length: 14 residues. Trimming left V 5 bases short and J 5 bases short, with 12 bases between. CDR1 and CDR2 (germline): LNHDA, SQIVND (reference sequence). CDR3 bases: TGTGCCAGTAGTCGACAGACCCAGAATGAAAAACTGTTTTTT. It translates to CASSRQTQNEKLFF.

Note on this clone: The germline gene is not matched at one end of the junction; a read error may be the cause. The gene calls are TRBV6-1 and TRBJ2-4; 8 bases are a match to TRBD1. Germline assignment: CDR1 MNHNS and CDR2 SASEGT. The length of the CDR3 is 16 residues. The CDR3 bases are TGTGCCAGCAGTGACCCGGACAGGGACCCCAAAAGCATTCAGTACTTC. Translating gives CASSDPDRDPKSIQYF.

V gene TRBV6-5 combines with J gene TRBJ1-2, with 7 bases matching TRBD1. Trimming removed 8 bases from V and 8 bases from J; junction bases left unmatched: 14. Germline V gives CDR1 MNHEY, CDR2 SVGAGI. The CDR3 extends over 14 amino acids. CDR3 coding DNA: TGTGCCAGCCGACAGGGCCCCACTTCTGGGGGCTACACCTTC. Residues: CASRQGPTSGGYTF.

This chain uses TRBV29-1 with TRBJ2-7; 8 nucleotides match TRBD2. The CDR3 runs to 14 residues. Germline lookup yields CDR1 SQVTM and CDR2 ANQGSEA. V lost 6 bases to trimming and J lost 2 bases; unmatched junction nucleotides: 9. The CDR3 sequence: CSVARTSRTYEQYF. CDR3 bases: TGCAGCGTGGCCCGGACTAGCCGGACCTACGAGCAGTACTTC.

The chain recombines TRBV14 with TRBJ2-3; D not resolved. Germline V gene lookup returns CDR1 SGHDN and CDR2 FVKESK. V lost 4 bases to trimming and J lost 4 bases, with 9 bases between them. The CDR3 extends over 13 amino acids. The CDR3 is CASSPLNADTQYF. The DNA for the CDR3 is TGTGCCAGCAGCCCCCTTAATGCAGATACGCAGTATTTT.